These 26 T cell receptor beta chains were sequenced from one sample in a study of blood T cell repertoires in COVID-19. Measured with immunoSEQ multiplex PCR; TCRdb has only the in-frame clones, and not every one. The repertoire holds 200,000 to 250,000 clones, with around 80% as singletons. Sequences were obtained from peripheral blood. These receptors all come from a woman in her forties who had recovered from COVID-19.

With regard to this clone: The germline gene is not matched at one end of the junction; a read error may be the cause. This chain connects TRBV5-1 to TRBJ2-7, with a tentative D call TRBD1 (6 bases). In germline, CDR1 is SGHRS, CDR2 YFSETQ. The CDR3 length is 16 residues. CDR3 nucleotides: TGCGCCAGCAGTTTGGGGAGACAGGACCTGACCTACGAGCAGTACTTC. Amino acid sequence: CASSLGRQDLTYEQYF. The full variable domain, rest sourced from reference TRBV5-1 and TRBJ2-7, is KAGVTQTPRYLIKTRGQQVTLSCSPISGHRSVSWYQQTPGQGLQFLFEYFSETQRNKGNFPGRFSGRQFSNSRSEMNVSTLELGDSALYLCASSLGRQDLTYEQYFGPGTRLTVT.

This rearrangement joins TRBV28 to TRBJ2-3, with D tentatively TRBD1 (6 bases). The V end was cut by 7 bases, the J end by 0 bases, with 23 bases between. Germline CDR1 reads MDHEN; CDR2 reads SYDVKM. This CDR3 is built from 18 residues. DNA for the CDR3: TGTGCCAGCAATGGGGGCCAGGGAATTCTGACTAGCACAGATACGCAGTATTTT. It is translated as CASNGGQGILTSTDTQYF.

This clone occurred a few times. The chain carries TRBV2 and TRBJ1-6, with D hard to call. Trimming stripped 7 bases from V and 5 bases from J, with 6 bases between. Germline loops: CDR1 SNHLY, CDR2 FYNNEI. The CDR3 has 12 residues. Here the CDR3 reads CASNRDNSPLHF. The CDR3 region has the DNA TGTGCCAGCAACAGAGATAATTCACCCCTCCACTTT.

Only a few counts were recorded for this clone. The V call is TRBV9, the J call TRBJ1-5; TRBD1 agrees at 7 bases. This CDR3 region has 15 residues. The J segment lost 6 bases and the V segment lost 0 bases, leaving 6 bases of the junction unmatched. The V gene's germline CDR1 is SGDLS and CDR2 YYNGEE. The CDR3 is CASSVEAGGRQPQHF. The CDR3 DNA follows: TGTGCCAGCAGCGTAGAGGCAGGGGGTCGTCAGCCCCAGCATTTT.

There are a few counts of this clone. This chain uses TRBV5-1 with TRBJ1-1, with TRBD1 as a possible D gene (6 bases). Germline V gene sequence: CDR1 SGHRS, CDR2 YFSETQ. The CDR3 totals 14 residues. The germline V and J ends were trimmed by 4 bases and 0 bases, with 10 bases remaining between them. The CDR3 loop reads CASSPDRMNTEAFF. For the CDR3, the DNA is TGCGCCAGCAGCCCAGACAGGATGAACACTGAAGCTTTCTTT.

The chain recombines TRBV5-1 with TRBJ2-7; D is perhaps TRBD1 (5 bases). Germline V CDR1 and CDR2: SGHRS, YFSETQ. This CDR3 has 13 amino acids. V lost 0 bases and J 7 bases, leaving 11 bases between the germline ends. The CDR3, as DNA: TGCGCCAGCAGCTTGGAGACAGCTGAGGAGCAGTACTTC. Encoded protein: CASSLETAEEQYF.

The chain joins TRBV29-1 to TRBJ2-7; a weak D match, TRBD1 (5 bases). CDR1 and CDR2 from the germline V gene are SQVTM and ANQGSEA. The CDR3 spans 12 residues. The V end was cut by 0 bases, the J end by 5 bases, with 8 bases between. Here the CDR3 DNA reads TGCAGCGTTGAAGACAGGGAAAACGAGCAGTACTTC. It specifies CSVEDRENEQYF.

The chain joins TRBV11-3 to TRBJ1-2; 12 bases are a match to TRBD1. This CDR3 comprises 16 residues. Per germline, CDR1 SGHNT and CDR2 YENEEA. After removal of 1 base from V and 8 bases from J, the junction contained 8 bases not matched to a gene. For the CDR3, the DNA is TGTGCCAGCAGCTTAGTATGGGGGGACAGGGGGCTCGGCTACACCTTC. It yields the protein CASSLVWGDRGLGYTF.

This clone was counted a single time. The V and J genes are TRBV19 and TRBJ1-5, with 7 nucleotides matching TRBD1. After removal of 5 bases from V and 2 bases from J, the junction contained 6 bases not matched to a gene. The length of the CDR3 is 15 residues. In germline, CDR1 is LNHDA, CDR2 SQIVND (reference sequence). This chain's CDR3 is CASSPTGVRNQPQHF. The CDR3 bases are TGTGCCAGTAGTCCAACAGGGGTACGCAATCAGCCCCAGCATTTT.

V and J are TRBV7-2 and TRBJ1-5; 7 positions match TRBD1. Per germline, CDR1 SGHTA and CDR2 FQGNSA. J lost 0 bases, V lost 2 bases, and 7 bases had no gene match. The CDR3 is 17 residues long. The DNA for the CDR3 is TGTGCCAGCAGCTTAATGTCAGGGGGATATAGCAATCAGCCCCAGCATTTT. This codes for CASSLMSGGYSNQPQHF.

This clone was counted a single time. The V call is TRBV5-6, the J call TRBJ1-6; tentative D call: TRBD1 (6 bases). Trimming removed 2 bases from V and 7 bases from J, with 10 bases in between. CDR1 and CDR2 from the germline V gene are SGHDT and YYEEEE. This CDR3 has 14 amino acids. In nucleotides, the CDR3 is TGTGCCAGCAGCTTCCGGGACAAAAATTCACCCCTCCACTTT. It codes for CASSFRDKNSPLHF.

The CDR3 region is CASSLATEYNEQFF. The CDR3 DNA is TGTGCCAGCAGTTTAGCGACAGAATACAATGAGCAGTTCTTC. The chain recombines TRBV27 with TRBJ2-1, with a possible D match to TRBD1 (5 bases). CDR1 is MNHEY, CDR2 SMNVEV, per germline (reference sequence). CDR3 length: 14 amino acids. Trimming removed 2 bases at V and 4 bases at J, with 9 bases between.

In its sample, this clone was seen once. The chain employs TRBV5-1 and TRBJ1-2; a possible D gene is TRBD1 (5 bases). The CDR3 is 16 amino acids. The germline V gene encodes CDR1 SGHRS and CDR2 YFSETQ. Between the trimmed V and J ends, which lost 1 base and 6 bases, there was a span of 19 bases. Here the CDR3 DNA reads TGCGCCAGCAGCTTGCAGGGCCCAAAGAAGACAGATGGCTACACCTTC. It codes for CASSLQGPKKTDGYTF.

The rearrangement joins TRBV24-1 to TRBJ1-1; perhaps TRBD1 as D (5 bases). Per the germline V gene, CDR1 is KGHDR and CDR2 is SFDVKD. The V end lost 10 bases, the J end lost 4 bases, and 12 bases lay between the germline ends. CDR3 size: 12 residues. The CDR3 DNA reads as TGTGCCACAAGGGGATCTGGCACTGAAGCTTTCTTT. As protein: CATRGSGTEAFF.

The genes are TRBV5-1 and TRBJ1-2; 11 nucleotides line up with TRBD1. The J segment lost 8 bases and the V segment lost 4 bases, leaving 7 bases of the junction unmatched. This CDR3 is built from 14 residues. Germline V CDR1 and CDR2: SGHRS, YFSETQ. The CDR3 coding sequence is TGCGCCAGCAGCATCGGACAGGGGGCCGTGGGCTACACCTTC. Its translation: CASSIGQGAVGYTF.

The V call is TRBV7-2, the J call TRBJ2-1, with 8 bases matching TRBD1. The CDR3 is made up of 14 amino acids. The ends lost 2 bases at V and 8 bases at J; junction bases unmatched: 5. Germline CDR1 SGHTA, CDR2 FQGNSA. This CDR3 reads CASSLLGQGDEQFF. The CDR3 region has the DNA TGTGCCAGCAGCTTATTAGGACAGGGAGATGAGCAGTTCTTC.

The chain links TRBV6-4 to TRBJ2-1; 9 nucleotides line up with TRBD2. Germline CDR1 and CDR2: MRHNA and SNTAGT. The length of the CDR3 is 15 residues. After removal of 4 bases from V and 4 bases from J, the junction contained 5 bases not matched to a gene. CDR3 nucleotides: TGTGCCAGCAGTGTCTTTGCGGGGGGGTACAATGAGCAGTTCTTC. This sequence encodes CASSVFAGGYNEQFF.

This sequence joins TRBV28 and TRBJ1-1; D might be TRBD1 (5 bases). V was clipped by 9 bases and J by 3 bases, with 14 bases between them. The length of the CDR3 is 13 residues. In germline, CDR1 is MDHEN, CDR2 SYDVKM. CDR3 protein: CASNEGAHTEAFF. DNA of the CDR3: TGTGCCAGTAACGAAGGGGCTCACACTGAAGCTTTCTTT.

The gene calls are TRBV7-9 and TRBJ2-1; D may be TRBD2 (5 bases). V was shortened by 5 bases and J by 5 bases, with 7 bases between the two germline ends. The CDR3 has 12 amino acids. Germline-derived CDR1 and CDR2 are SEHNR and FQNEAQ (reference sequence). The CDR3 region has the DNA TGTGCCAGCAGCGGAGGAGACAATGAGCAGTTCTTC. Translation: CASSGGDNEQFF.

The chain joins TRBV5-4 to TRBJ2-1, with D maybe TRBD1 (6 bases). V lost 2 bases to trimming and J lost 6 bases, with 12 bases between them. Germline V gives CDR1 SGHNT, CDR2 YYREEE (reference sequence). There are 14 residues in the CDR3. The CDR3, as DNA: TGTGCCAGCAGCTTTGGGACAATAGGCAATGAGCAGTTCTTC. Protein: CASSFGTIGNEQFF. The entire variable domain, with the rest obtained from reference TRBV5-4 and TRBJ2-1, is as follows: ETGVTQSPTHLIKTRGQQVTLRCSSQSGHNTVSWYQQALGQGPQFIFQYYREEENGRGNFPPRFSGLQFPNYSSELNVNALELDDSALYLCASSFGTIGNEQFFGPGTRLTVL.

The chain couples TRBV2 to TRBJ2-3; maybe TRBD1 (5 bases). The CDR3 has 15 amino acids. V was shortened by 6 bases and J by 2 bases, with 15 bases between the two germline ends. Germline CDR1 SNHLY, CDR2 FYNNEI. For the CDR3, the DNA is TGTGCCAGCAGCGGCTGGGGCGGAAACACAGATACGCAGTATTTT. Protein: CASSGWGGNTDTQYF.

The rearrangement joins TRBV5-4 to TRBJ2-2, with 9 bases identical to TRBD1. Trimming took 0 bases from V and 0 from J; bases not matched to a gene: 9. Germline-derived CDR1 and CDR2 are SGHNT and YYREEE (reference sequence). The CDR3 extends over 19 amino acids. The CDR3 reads CASSLVQGAISTNTGELFF. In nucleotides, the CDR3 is TGTGCCAGCAGCTTGGTACAGGGGGCAATTTCCACGAACACCGGGGAGCTGTTTTTT.

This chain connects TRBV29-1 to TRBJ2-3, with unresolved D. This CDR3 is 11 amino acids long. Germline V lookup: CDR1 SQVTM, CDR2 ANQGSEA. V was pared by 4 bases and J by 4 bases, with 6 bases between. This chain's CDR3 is CSVAVSDTQYF. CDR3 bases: TGCAGCGTTGCCGTATCAGATACGCAGTATTTT.

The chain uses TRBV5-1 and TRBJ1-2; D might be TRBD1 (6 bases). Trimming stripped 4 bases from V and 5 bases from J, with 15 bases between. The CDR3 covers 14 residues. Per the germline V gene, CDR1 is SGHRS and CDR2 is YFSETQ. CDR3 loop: CASSTTGLLYGYTF. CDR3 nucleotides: TGCGCCAGCAGCACCACAGGGTTACTATATGGCTACACCTTC.

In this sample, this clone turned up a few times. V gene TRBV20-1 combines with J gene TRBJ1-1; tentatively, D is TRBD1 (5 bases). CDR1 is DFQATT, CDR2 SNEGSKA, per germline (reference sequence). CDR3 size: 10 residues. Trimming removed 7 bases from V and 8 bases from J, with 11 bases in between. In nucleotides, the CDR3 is TGCAGTGTTCCGGGACTAGAAGCTTTCTTT. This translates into CSVPGLEAFF.

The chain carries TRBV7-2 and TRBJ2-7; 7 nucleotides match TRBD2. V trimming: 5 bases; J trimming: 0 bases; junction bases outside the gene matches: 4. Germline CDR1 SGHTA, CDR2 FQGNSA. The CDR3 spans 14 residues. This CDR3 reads CASSSGESSYEQYF. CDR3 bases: TGTGCCAGCAGCAGCGGGGAGAGCTCCTACGAGCAGTACTTC. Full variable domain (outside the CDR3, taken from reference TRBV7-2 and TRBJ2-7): GAGVSQSPSNKVTEKGKDVELRCDPISGHTALYWYRQSLGQGLEFLIYFQGNSAPDKSGLPSDRFSAERTGGSVSTLTIQRTQQEDSAVYLCASSSGESSYEQYFGPGTRLTVT.